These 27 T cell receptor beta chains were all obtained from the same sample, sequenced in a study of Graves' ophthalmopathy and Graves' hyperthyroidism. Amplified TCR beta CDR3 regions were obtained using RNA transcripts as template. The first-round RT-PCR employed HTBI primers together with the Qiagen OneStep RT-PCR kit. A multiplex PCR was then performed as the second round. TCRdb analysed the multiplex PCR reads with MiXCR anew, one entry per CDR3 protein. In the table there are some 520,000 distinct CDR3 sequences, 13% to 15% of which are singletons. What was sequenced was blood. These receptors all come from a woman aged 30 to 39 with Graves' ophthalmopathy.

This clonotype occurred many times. The CDR3 protein is CASSYDGNSPAANYGYTF. CDR3 in DNA: TGTGCCAGCAGTTACGACGGCAATTCCCCAGCTGCTAACTATGGCTACACCTTC. J is TRBJ1-2 and V is TRBV6-2 or TRBV6-3; D unresolved. Looked up from germline, CDR1 is MNHEY and CDR2 is SVGEGT. The CDR3 runs to 18 residues. The V gene lost 2 bases and the J gene lost 0 bases, with 19 bases spanning the gap.

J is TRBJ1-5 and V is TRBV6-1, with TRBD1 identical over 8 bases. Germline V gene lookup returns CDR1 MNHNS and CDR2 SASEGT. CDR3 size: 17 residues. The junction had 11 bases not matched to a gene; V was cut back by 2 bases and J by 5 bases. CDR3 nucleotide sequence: TGTGCCAGCAGTGAAAAGCCCCCGGACAGGGCCCATCAGCCCCAGCATTTT. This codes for CASSEKPPDRAHQPQHF.

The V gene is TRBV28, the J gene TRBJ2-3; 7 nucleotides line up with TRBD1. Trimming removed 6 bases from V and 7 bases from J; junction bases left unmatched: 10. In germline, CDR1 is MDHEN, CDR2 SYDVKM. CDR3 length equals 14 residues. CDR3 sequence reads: CASSPGQLAHTQYF. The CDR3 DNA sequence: TGTGCCAGCAGCCCGGGACAGCTCGCTCATACGCAGTATTTT.

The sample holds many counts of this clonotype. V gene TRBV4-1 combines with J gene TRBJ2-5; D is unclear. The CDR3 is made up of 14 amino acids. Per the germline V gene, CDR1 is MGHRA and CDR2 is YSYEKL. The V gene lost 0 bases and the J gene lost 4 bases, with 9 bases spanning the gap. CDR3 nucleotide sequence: TGCGCCAGCAGCCAAGAAAGGGCGGCAGAGACCCAGTACTTC. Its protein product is CASSQERAAETQYF.

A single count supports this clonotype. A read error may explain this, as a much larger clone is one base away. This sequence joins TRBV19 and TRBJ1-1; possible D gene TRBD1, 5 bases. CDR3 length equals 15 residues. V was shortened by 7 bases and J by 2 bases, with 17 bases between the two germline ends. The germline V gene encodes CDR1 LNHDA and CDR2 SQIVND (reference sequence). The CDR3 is CASTTWTWENTEAFF. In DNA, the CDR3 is TGTGCCAGTACCACCTGGACATGGGAAAACACTGAAGCTTTCTTT.

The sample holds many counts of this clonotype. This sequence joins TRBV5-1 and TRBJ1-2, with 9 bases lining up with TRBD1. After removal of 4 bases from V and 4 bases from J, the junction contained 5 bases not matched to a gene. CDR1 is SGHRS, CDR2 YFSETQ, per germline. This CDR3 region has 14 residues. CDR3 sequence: CASSPGQGPYGYTF. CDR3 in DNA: TGCGCCAGCAGCCCGGGACAGGGCCCCTATGGCTACACCTTC.

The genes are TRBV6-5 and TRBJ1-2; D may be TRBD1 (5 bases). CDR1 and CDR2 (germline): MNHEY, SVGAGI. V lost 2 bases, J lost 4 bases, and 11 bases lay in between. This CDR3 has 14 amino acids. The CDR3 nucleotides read TGTGCCAGCAGTTACGCACAGGATATCTATGGCTACACCTTC. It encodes CASSYAQDIYGYTF.

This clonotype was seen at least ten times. The CDR3 nucleotides read TGTGCCAGCGGGGACCCGTGGGGGGAGACCCAGTACTTC. Protein sequence: CASGDPWGETQYF. The V gene is TRBV6-1, the J gene TRBJ2-5, with D perhaps being TRBD1 or TRBD2 (5 bases each). Germline lookup yields CDR1 MNHNS and CDR2 SASEGT. Trimming cost V 8 bases and J 5 bases, with 15 bases left between them. The CDR3 covers 13 residues.

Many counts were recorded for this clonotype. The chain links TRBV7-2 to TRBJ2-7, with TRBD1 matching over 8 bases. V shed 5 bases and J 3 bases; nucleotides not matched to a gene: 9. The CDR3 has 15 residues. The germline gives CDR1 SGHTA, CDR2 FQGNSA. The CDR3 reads CASSPDRTGSYEQYF. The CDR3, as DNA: TGTGCCAGCAGCCCGGATCGGACAGGGAGCTACGAGCAGTACTTC.

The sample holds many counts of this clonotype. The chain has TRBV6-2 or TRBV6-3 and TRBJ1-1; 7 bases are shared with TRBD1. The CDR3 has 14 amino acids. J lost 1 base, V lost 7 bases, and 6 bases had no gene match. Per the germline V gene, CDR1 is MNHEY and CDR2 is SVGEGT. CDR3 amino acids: CASTYGQANTEAFF. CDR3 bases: TGTGCCAGCACCTACGGACAGGCGAACACTGAAGCTTTCTTT.

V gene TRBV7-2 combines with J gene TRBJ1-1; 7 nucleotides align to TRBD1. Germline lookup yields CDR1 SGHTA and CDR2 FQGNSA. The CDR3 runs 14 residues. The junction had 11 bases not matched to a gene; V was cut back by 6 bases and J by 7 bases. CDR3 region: CASSLQGSSGEAFF. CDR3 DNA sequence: TGTGCCAGCAGTCTACAGGGGTCGTCCGGTGAAGCTTTCTTT.

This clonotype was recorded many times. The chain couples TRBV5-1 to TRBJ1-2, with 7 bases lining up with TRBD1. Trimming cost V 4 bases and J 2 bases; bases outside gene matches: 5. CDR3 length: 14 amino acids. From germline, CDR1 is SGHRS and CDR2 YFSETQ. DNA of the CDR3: TGCGCCAGCAGCGACCCGGGACAGAACTATGGCTACACCTTC. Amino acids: CASSDPGQNYGYTF.

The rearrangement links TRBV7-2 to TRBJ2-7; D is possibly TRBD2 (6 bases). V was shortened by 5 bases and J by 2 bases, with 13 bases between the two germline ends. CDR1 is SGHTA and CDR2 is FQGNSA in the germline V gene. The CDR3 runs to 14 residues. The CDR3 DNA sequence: TGTGCCAGCAGCAACCGGGACTTAGCCTACGAGCAGTACTTC. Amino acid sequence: CASSNRDLAYEQYF.

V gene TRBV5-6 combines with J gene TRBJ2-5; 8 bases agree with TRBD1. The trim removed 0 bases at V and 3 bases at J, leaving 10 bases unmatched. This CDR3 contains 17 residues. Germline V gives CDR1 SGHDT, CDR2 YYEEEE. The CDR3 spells CASSLGPGGRLEETQYF. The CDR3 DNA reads TGTGCCAGCAGCTTGGGCCCAGGGGGCAGGTTAGAAGAGACCCAGTACTTC.

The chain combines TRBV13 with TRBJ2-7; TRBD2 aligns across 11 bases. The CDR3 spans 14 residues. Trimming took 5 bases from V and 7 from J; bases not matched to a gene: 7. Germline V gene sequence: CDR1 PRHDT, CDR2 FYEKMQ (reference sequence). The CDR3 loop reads CASSLSGGAREQYF. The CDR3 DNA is TGTGCCAGCAGCCTTAGCGGGGGGGCACGGGAGCAGTACTTC.

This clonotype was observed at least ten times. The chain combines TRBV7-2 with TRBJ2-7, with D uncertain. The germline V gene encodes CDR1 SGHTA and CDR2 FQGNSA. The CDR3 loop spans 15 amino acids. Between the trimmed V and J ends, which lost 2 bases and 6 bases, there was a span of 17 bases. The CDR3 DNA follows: TGTGCCAGCAGCTTAACTGGCGGACGGGTGCGCGAGCAGTACTTC. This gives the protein CASSLTGGRVREQYF.

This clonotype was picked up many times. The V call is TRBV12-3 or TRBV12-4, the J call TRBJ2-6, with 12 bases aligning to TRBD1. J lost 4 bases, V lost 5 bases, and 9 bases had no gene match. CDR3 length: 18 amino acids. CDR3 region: CASSPGQGAPGGANVLTF. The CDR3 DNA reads TGTGCCAGCAGTCCGGGACAGGGGGCACCTGGAGGGGCCAACGTCCTGACTTTC.

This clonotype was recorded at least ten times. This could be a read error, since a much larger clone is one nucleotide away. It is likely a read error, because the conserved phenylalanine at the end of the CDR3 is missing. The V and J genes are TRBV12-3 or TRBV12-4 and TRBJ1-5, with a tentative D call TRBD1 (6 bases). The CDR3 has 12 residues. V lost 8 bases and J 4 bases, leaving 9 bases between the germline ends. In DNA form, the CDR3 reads TGTGCCAGCCGGACAGCTAATCAGCCCCAGCATCTT. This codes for CASRTANQPQHL.

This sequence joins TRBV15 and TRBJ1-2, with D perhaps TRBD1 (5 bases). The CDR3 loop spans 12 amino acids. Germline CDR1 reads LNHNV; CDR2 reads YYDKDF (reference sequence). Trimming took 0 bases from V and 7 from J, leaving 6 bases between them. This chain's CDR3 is CATSREGVGYTF. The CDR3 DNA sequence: TGTGCCACCAGCAGAGAGGGGGTTGGCTACACCTTC.

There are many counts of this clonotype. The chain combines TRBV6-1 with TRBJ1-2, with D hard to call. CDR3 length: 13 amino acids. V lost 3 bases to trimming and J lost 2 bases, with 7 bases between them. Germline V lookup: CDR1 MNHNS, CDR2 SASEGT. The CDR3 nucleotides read TGTGCCAGCAGTGAGGGTAGAAACTATGGCTACACCTTC. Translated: CASSEGRNYGYTF.

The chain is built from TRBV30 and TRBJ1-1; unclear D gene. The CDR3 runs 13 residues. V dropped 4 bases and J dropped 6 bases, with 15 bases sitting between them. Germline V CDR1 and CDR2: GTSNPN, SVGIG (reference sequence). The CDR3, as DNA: TGTGCCTGGAAGGACGAGGGATGGTCTGAAGCTTTCTTT. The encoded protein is CAWKDEGWSEAFF.

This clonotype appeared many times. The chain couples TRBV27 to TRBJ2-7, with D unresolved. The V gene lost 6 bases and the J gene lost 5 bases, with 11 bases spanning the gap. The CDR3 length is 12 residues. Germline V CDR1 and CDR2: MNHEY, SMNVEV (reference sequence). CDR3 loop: CASSSPGHEQYF. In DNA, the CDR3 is TGTGCCAGCAGCTCCCCGGGCCACGAGCAGTACTTC.

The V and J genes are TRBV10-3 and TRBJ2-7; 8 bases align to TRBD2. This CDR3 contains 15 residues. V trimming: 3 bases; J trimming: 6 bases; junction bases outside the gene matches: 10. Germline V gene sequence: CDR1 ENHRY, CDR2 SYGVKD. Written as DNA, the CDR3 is TGTGCCATCAGTGATCCGGGACTAGTTTTCATCGAGCAGTACTTC. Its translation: CAISDPGLVFIEQYF.

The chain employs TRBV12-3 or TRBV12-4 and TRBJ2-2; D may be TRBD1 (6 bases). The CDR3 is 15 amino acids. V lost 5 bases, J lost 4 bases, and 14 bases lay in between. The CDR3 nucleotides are TGTGCCAGCAGTCCGAGAGACAGGACCACCGGGGAGCTGTTTTTT. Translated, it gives CASSPRDRTTGELFF.

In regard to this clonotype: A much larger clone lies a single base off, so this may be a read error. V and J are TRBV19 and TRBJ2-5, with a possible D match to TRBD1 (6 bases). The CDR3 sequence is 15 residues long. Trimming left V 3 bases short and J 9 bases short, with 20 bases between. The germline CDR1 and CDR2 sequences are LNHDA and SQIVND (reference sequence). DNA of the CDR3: TGTGCCAGTAGTATCAGGGGTCCCCCTCAGCAGTCCCAGTACTTC. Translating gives CASSIRGPPQQSQYF.

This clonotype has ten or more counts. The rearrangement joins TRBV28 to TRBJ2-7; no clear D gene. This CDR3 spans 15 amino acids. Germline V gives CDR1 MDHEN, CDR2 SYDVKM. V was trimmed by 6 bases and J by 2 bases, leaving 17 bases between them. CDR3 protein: CASSPVLSPPYEQYF. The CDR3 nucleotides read TGTGCCAGCAGCCCCGTACTGTCGCCCCCCTACGAGCAGTACTTC.

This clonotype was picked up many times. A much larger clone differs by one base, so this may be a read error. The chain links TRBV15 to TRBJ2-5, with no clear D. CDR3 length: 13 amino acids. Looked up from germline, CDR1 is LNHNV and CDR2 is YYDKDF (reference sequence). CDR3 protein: CATGRDPRETQYF. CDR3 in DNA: TGTGCCACCGGCAGAGATCCTCGAGAGACCCAGTACTTC.